Included here is one T cell receptor beta chain sequence, with context. As yet, its antigen is unknown. The sample comes from a study of vaccination and CD4 T cells after COVID-19. Once obtained from cultured CD4+ T cells, the DNA was sequenced using the Oncomine TCR Beta short-read assay. Genomic DNA was drawn out of CD4+ T cells grown in culture. Each CDR3 protein is one row after TCRdb ran MiXCR on the PCR reads. The profile covers fewer than 15,000 distinct CDR3 sequences, with over 50% appearing a single time and approximately 18% taken by the ten largest. Documented treatment: roughly 10-day PBMC culture with coronavirus spike peptide pools or control peptides (ViraFEST assay). ViraFEST enlarged antigen-specific T cell populations with peptide pools and afterwards sequenced TCRs. The TCR comes from a human donor with COVID-19. This specimen was cultured CD4+ T cells from blood, taken after SARS-CoV-2 vaccination.

CDR3 DNA: TGTGCCAGTACACCGGGACAGGTCCTTGTAGATGAGCAGTTCTTC. Translated: CASTPGQVLVDEQFF. V and J are TRBV19 and TRBJ2-1, with 8 bases lining up with TRBD1. This CDR3 region has 15 residues. CDR1 and CDR2 from the germline V gene are LNHDA and SQIVND (reference sequence). V shed 7 bases and J 8 bases; nucleotides not matched to a gene: 13.